The 22 T cell receptor beta chains given below trace back to one sample, sequenced in a study of cytomegalovirus exposure and HLA in healthy donors. The PCR used 60 Vbeta and 13 Jbeta primers. This table comes from immunoSEQ multiplex PCR, and its TCRdb copy is limited to in-frame clones, with some not included. The table records about 120,000 clones, more than 70% of them present only once. The sequencing sample was made of PBMCs. Receptors were obtained from a human donor in good health.

The chain links TRBV5-1 to TRBJ1-4; D is perhaps TRBD1 (6 bases). The CDR3 runs 16 residues. Trimming took 4 bases from V and 5 from J, leaving 18 bases between them. In germline, CDR1 is SGHRS, CDR2 YFSETQ. The CDR3 DNA sequence: TGCGCCAGCAGCCGAGAGGGAACAGGGATCAATGAAAAACTGTTTTTT. Translated: CASSREGTGINEKLFF.

The chain is built from TRBV4-2 and TRBJ2-2; 9 bases match TRBD1. Germline V gene lookup returns CDR1 LGHNA and CDR2 YNFKEQ. This CDR3 has 17 residues. V dropped 0 bases and J dropped 5; count of bases not matched to a gene: 7. The CDR3 is CASSQDKGQGDTGELFF. CDR3 nucleotide sequence: TGTGCCAGCAGCCAAGATAAGGGACAGGGCGATACCGGGGAGCTGTTTTTT.

The chain couples TRBV6-5 to TRBJ1-2, with D unresolved. V was pared by 5 bases and J by 8 bases, with 15 bases between. Looked up from germline, CDR1 is MNHEY and CDR2 is SVGAGI. The CDR3 spans 13 residues. In nucleotides, the CDR3 is TGTGCCAGCAGTGTCTGGAGGCGCCAAGGCTACACCTTC. Translating gives CASSVWRRQGYTF.

The chain employs TRBV29-1 and TRBJ2-7, with a possible D match to TRBD2 (6 bases). This CDR3 region has 13 residues. The germline V gene has CDR1 SQVTM and CDR2 ANQGSEA. V lost 1 base to trimming and J lost 0 bases, with 7 bases between them. The CDR3 loop reads CSVEVDYSYEQYF. CDR3 in DNA: TGCAGCGTTGAAGTGGACTACTCCTACGAGCAGTACTTC.

This clone was seen just once. This chain uses TRBV9 with TRBJ1-2; possible D gene TRBD1, 5 bases. Deletions cut 0 bases from V and 6 bases from J, with 12 bases between. The CDR3 runs to 14 residues. Per germline, CDR1 SGDLS and CDR2 YYNGEE. CDR3 bases: TGTGCCAGCAGCGTAGTCAGGGCTGAACATGGCTACACCTTC. Protein sequence: CASSVVRAEHGYTF.

The chain links TRBV9 to TRBJ1-2; possible D gene TRBD1, 5 bases. Trimming cost V 0 bases and J 6 bases, with 12 bases left between them. This CDR3 contains 14 residues. Per the germline V gene, CDR1 is SGDLS and CDR2 is YYNGEE. The CDR3 coding sequence is TGTGCCAGCAGCGTAGAGGGGCAGGGAAATGGCTACACCTTC. It is translated as CASSVEGQGNGYTF.

This sequence joins TRBV5-6 and TRBJ1-5; D is unresolved. The CDR3 length is 14 residues. Trimming removed 1 base at V and 0 bases at J, with 5 bases between. Looked up from germline, CDR1 is SGHDT and CDR2 is YYEEEE. The CDR3 coding sequence is TGTGCCAGCAGCTTGTCCTATAGCAATCAGCCCCAGCATTTT. Its translation: CASSLSYSNQPQHF.

CDR3 sequence (DNA): TGTGCCAGCACAGGGGTTGCAGGCACAGATACGCAGTATTTT. Protein: CASTGVAGTDTQYF. This rearrangement joins TRBV6-1 to TRBJ2-3, with D possibly TRBD1 on 6 matching bases. The CDR3 consists of 14 residues. V was trimmed by 7 bases and J by 1 base, leaving 12 bases between them. CDR1 MNHNS and CDR2 SASEGT come from the germline V gene.

In DNA, the CDR3 is TGTGCCAGCAGCTTAGGGTCCTACAGTTATGAGCAGTTCTTC. Protein sequence: CASSLGSYSYEQFF. The rearrangement links TRBV7-8 to TRBJ2-1; D uncertain. CDR3 length equals 14 residues. Germline V gene data show CDR1 as SGHVS and CDR2 as FQNEAQ. Between the trimmed V and J ends, which lost 1 base and 8 bases, there was a span of 12 bases.

V gene TRBV9 combines with J gene TRBJ1-1; the match to TRBD1 covers 12 bases. V was clipped by 4 bases and J by 5 bases; unmatched bases: 3. The CDR3 consists of 14 residues. Germline values: CDR1 SGDLS, CDR2 YYNGEE. In DNA, the CDR3 is TGTGCCAGCAGCACGGGACAGGGGGCAACTGAAGCTTTCTTT. It is translated as CASSTGQGATEAFF. Filled out from reference TRBV9 and TRBJ1-1, the complete variable domain reads DSGVTQTPKHLITATGQRVTLRCSPRSGDLSVYWYQQSLDQGLQFLIQYYNGEERAKGNILERFSAQQFPDLHSELNLSSLELGDSALYFCASSTGQGATEAFFGQGTRLTVV.

With respect to this clone: One end of the junction is discordant with germline, which a read error may explain. V is TRBV18 and J is TRBJ1-4, with TRBD1 matching over 7 bases. The CDR3 covers 16 residues. The V gene's germline CDR1 is KGHSH and CDR2 LQKENI. CDR3 sequence: CASTPGLGTANEKLFF. The CDR3 DNA is TGTGCCAGCACACCCGGCCTCGGGACAGCAAATGAAAAACTGTTTTTT.

The chain has TRBV11-2 and TRBJ2-7; 8 positions agree with TRBD1. From germline, CDR1 is SGHAT and CDR2 FQNNGV. The V segment lost 3 bases and the J segment 2 bases; nucleotides outside the gene matches: 6. This CDR3 is built from 15 residues. CDR3: CASSFRGLSTYEQYF. The CDR3 DNA follows: TGTGCCAGCAGCTTCAGGGGGCTTTCTACCTACGAGCAGTACTTC.

The V and J genes are TRBV27 and TRBJ2-5; the D gene is possibly TRBD2 (5 bases). Germline V lookup: CDR1 MNHEY, CDR2 SMNVEV (reference sequence). V was shortened by 2 bases and J by 5 bases, with 9 bases between the two germline ends. The CDR3 is 13 residues long. This CDR3 is CASSLQRRETQYF. The DNA of the CDR3 is TGTGCCAGCAGTTTACAGAGGAGGGAGACCCAGTACTTC.

This clone was observed once. V is TRBV6-5 and J is TRBJ1-6; TRBD1 aligns across 8 bases. Trimming removed 5 bases from V and 13 bases from J; junction bases left unmatched: 10. There are 14 residues in the CDR3. In germline, CDR1 is MNHEY, CDR2 SVGAGI. This chain's CDR3 is CASSLDRVGLPLHF. The CDR3 region has the DNA TGTGCCAGCAGTCTGGACAGGGTTGGTCTCCCCCTCCACTTT.

This chain links TRBV19 with TRBJ2-2; D perhaps matches TRBD1 (5 bases). V was shortened by 1 base and J by 4 bases, with 7 bases between the two germline ends. The CDR3 loop spans 14 amino acids. The germline V gene has CDR1 LNHDA and CDR2 SQIVND (reference sequence). The CDR3 reads CASSIGRGTGELFF. In DNA form, the CDR3 reads TGTGCCAGTAGTATAGGTAGGGGCACCGGGGAGCTGTTTTTT.

V usage is TRBV14 and J usage is TRBJ2-1; D possibly corresponds to TRBD1 (5 bases). CDR1 is SGHDN and CDR2 is FVKESK in the germline V gene. Trimming left V 2 bases short and J 9 bases short, with 11 bases between. This CDR3 is built from 13 residues. The CDR3 loop is CASSQRERGEQFF. The CDR3, as DNA: TGTGCCAGCAGCCAACGAGAAAGGGGTGAGCAGTTCTTC.

The chain carries TRBV5-6 and TRBJ1-2, with D hard to call. This CDR3 has 14 residues. Germline V CDR1 and CDR2: SGHDT, YYEEEE. The V and J ends lost 3 bases and 12 bases respectively, with 21 bases between them. The CDR3 coding sequence is TGTGCCAGCAGCTACACGTCGGCGGACTTAATCGACACCTTC. It specifies CASSYTSADLIDTF.

CDR3 sequence: CASSFSAGGDTQYF. The CDR3 DNA reads as TGCGCCAGCAGCTTCAGCGCGGGTGGGGATACGCAGTATTTT. The rearrangement uses TRBV5-1 and TRBJ2-3; tentative D call: TRBD2 (5 bases). The V end lost 2 bases, the J end lost 6 bases, and 13 bases lay between the germline ends. The germline V gene encodes CDR1 SGHRS and CDR2 YFSETQ. There are 14 residues in the CDR3.

The rearrangement joins TRBV5-1 to TRBJ2-3; 9 nucleotides line up with TRBD1. The V gene's germline CDR1 is SGHRS and CDR2 YFSETQ. The CDR3 loop spans 18 amino acids. Trimming at V came to 0 bases and at J to 0 bases, leaving 8 bases not matched to a gene. The CDR3, as DNA: TGCGCCAGCAGCTTGGGGACAGGGGTAGGTCCTAGCACAGATACGCAGTATTTT. This gives the protein CASSLGTGVGPSTDTQYF.

This sequence joins TRBV4-2 and TRBJ2-3; 8 nucleotides align to TRBD2. V trimming: 8 bases; J trimming: 0 bases; junction bases outside the gene matches: 13. CDR1 and CDR2 from the germline V gene are LGHNA and YNFKEQ. The CDR3 spans 17 residues. The CDR3, as DNA: TGTGCCAGCCGAGTGTACGGGGGGGGTTGGAGCACAGATACGCAGTATTTT. It encodes CASRVYGGGWSTDTQYF.

The chain carries TRBV5-1 and TRBJ2-2; 9 positions agree with TRBD2. Germline CDR1 and CDR2: SGHRS and YFSETQ. V shed 4 bases, J shed 6 bases, and the junction held 13 bases outside the gene matches. The CDR3 contains 17 residues. As DNA, the CDR3 is TGCGCCAGCAGCCCCCGTGAGTCTAGCGGGGTGGCCGGGGAGCTGTTTTTT. Translated: CASSPRESSGVAGELFF.

J is TRBJ2-7 and V is TRBV7-6; TRBD1 agrees at 7 bases. The CDR3 runs 15 residues. Trimming took 0 bases from V and 3 from J; bases not matched to a gene: 5. The V gene's germline CDR1 is SGHVS and CDR2 FNYEAQ. The CDR3 DNA follows: TGTGCCAGCAGCTTAGCGCGGCAGGGGGACTACGAGCAGTACTTC. This translates into CASSLARQGDYEQYF.